This T cell receptor (beta chain) derives from a study of blood T cell repertoires in COVID-19. This clone was seen a single time. This CDR3 comprises 16 residues. Trimming cost V 0 bases and J 2 bases, with 13 bases left between them. Germline CDR1 reads LGHNA; CDR2 reads YSLEER. Across 24 US areas, participants ranged in age from roughly 18 to 95 years. Cohort 3 donors counted as recovered after two negative PCRs, clearance, or resolved symptoms. Methods used by the authors: Amplification from reference gene primers served as the basis for estimated nucleated cell counts. Repertoires were generated with immunoSEQ multiplex PCR, while TCRdb's copy carries only in-frame clones and drops some. V, J and clone size are taken as reported in that table, and D and trimming were inferred from the DNA itself. The table lists 280,000 or so clones, 80% to 90% of them singletons.

The chain employs TRBV4-3 and TRBJ1-2; no reliable D call. Source material: PBMCs or T cells enriched from blood (not recorded which). The source is a man aged 30 to 39 who had recovered from COVID-19. The DNA of the CDR3 is TGCGCCAGCAGCCAAGAACCAAGACCGAGGAACTATGGCTACACCTTC. Encoded protein: CASSQEPRPRNYGYTF.